In this sample, the clone carrying this TCR beta chain turned up once. This sample was taken from a study of blood T cells in healthy people across ages. Trimming cost V 5 bases and J 2 bases, with 12 bases left between them. The CDR3 extends over 14 amino acids. Germline loops: CDR1 SGHRS, CDR2 YFSETQ. A second PCR of 7 to 11 cycles used a sample-barcoded 5' primer and a J-beta primer mix. TCRdb redid the calling of the 5' RACE reads with MiXCR, one entry per CDR3 protein. This table holds some 1.6 million distinct CDR3 sequences, roughly 32% found once. The gene calls are TRBV5-1 and TRBJ2-3, with TRBD2 as a possible D gene (6 bases). The sample was blood. The receptor's source is a woman in her 30s in good health. In DNA, the CDR3 is TGCGCCAGCAGTATCCGGGGGAACACAGATACGCAGTATTTT. As protein: CASSIRGNTDTQYF.